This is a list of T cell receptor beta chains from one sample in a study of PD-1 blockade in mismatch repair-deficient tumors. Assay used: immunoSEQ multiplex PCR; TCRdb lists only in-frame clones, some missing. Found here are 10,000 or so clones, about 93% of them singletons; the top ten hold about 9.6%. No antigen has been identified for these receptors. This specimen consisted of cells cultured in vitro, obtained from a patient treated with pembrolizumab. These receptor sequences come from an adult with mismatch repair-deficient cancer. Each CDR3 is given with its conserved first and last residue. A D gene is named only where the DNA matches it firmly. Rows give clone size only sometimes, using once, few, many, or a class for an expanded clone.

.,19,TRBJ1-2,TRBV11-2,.,CASSFFGFRQDEANYGYTF,TGTGCCAGCAGCTTCTTTGGCTTTCGACAGGACGAAGCTAACTATGGCTACACCTTC
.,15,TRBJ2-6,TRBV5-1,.,CASSLGSSGANVLTF,TGCGCCAGCAGCTTGGGTTCCTCTGGGGCCAACGTCCTGACTTTC
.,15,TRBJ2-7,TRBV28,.,CASSSPGGGSYEQYF,TGTGCCAGCAGTTCCCCCGGCGGTGGCTCCTACGAGCAGTACTTC
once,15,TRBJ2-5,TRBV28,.,CASSLWTRGGGTQYF,TGTGCCAGCAGTTTATGGACTAGAGGGGGTGGGACCCAGTACTTC
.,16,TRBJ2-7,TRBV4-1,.,CASSQGGAGSSYEQYF,TGCGCCAGCAGCCAAGGGGGGGCAGGAAGCTCCTACGAGCAGTACTTC
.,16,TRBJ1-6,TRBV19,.,CASSIAGAIYNSPLHF,TGTGCCAGTAGTATAGCAGGGGCCATCTATAATTCACCCCTCCACTTT
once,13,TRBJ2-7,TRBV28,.,CASTSGGAYEQYF,TGTGCCAGCACGTCAGGGGGGGCCTACGAGCAGTACTTC
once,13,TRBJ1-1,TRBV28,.,CASSSRAYTEAFF,TGTGCCAGCAGCTCCAGGGCCTACACTGAAGCTTTCTTT
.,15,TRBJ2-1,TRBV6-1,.,CASSEAGRSYNEQFF,TGTGCCAGCAGTGAAGCGGGTCGCTCCTACAATGAGCAGTTCTTC
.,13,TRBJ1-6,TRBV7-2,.,CASSPLLYSPLHF,TGTGCCAGCAGCCCCCTACTTTATTCACCCCTCCACTTT
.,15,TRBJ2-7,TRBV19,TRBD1,CASRIADRGDYEQYF,TGTGCCAGTCGGATCGCGGACAGGGGAGACTACGAGCAGTACTTC
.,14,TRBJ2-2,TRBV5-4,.,CASSLQTNTGELFF,TGTGCCAGCAGCCTACAGACTAACACCGGGGAGCTGTTTTTT
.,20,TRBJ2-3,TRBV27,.,CASSIEGRSVPGESTDTQYF,TGTGCCAGCAGTATAGAAGGCAGATCGGTCCCGGGGGAGAGCACAGATACGCAGTATTTT
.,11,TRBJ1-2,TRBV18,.,CASSSSDGYTF,TGTGCCAGCTCATCCTCCGATGGCTACACCTTC
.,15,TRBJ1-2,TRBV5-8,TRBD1,CASSRPTGTEPGYTF,TGTGCCAGCAGCCGACCGACAGGGACGGAACCCGGCTACACCTTC
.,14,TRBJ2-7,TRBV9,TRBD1,CASSAGQRYDEQYF,TGTGCCAGCAGCGCGGGACAGCGGTACGACGAGCAGTACTTC
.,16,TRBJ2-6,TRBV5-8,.,CASSRGRVSGANVLTF,TGTGCCAGCAGCAGGGGACGGGTCTCTGGGGCCAACGTCCTGACTTTC
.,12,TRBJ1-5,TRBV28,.,CASQGSNQPQHF,TGTGCCAGCCAGGGTAGCAATCAGCCCCAGCATTTT
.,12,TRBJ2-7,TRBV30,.,CVLGQGPYEQYF,TGTGTACTAGGGCAGGGGCCCTACGAGCAGTACTTC
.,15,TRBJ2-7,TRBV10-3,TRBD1,CAISSGTGSSYEQYF,TGTGCCATATCGTCCGGGACAGGGAGTTCCTACGAGCAGTACTTC
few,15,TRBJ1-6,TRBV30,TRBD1,CAWSVSGTGKSPLHF,TGTGCCTGGAGTGTATCTGGGACAGGGAAATCACCCCTCCACTTT
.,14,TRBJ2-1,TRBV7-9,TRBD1,CASKGQGSYNEQFF,TGTGCCAGCAAGGGACAGGGCTCCTACAATGAGCAGTTCTTC
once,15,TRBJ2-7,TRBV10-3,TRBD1,CAIREDRGYHYEQYF,TGTGCCATCAGGGAAGACAGGGGGTATCATTACGAGCAGTACTTC
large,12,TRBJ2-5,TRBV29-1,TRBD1,CSVAGTGETQYF,TGCAGCGTGGCCGGGACAGGGGAGACCCAGTACTTC
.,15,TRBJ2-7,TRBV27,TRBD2,CASSRRDYSSYEQYF,TGTGCCAGCAGCCGCCGGGACTACAGTAGTTACGAGCAGTACTTC
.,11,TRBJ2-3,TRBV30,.,CAWSPLDTQYF,TGTGCCTGGAGCCCTCTAGATACGCAGTATTTT
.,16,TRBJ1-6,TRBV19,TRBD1,CASSIRDSFYNSPLHF,TGTGCCAGTAGTATCCGGGACAGCTTTTATAATTCACCCCTCCACTTT
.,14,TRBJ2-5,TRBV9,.,CASSVEGSWETQYF,TGTGCCAGCAGCGTAGAAGGGAGTTGGGAGACCCAGTACTTC
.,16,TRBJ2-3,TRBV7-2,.,CASSLRGVTPTDTQYF,TGTGCCAGCAGCTTACGGGGAGTAACTCCCACAGATACGCAGTATTTT
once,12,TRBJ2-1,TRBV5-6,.,CASSLGGGEQFF,TGTGCCAGCAGCTTGGGAGGTGGTGAGCAGTTCTTC
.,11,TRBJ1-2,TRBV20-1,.,CSASRGEGYTF,TGCAGTGCCTCTAGGGGTGAAGGCTACACCTTC
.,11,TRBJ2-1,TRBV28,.,CASSPSNEQFF,TGTGCCAGCAGTCCTTCGAATGAGCAGTTCTTC
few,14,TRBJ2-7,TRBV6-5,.,CASRRPGAAGEQYF,TGTGCCAGCAGACGACCAGGGGCCGCGGGCGAGCAGTACTTC
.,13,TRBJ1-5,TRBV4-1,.,CASSQESNQPQHF,TGCGCCAGCAGCCAAGAGAGTAATCAGCCCCAGCATTTT
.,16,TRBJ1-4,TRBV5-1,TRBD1,CASSPIETGDLEKLFF,TGCGCCAGCAGCCCTATTGAGACAGGGGATCTTGAAAAACTGTTTTTT
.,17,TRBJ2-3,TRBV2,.,CASKSNPGGLVTDTQYF,TGTGCCAGCAAGTCGAACCCGGGTGGGTTGGTGACAGATACGCAGTATTTT
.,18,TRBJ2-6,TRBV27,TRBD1,CASSALQGRSSGANVLTF,TGTGCCAGCAGTGCCCTACAGGGGCGAAGCTCTGGGGCCAACGTCCTGACTTTC